This entry concerns a single T cell receptor beta chain. Its antigen is unknown. Qualities for individual bases were not recorded, and no much larger clone is one base off. Germline trimming amounts to 0 bases on V and 4 bases on J, with 7 as the count of junction bases outside the gene matches. Inclusive of the bounding cysteine and phenylalanine, the CDR3 is 16 residues long. Solely the CDR3 DNA is kept, with 48 bases framed from the first base. Reading the germline V gene gives CDR1 SGHDT and CDR2 YYEEEE. The method was the immunoSEQ multiplex PCR assay. The multiplex PCR relied on a mix of 60 forward primers for TCR Vbeta segments and 13 reverse primers for TCR Jbeta segments. The CDR3 region of rearranged TCR beta genes was amplified from genomic DNA by a multiplex PCR assay. On the Illumina HiSeq System, the amplified TCR beta libraries were sequenced as 87-base-pair reads. In the paper's pipeline: Across the 666 repertoires, a later analysis counted about 81 million unique TCR beta chains, approximately 12 million of which were shared by at least two donors. To remove PCR and sequencing errors, raw reads were error-corrected and collapsed into unique sequences using a nearest-neighbor algorithm that merged closely related sequences. Alignment of CDR3 sequences to IMGT reference sequences was used to assign V, D and J gene segments. For a sequence to be retained, a match of at least six nucleotides was required to both a V gene segment and a J gene segment. Rearrangements were classified as productive when the CDR3 lacked stop codons and remained in frame with V and J, and all other rearrangements were classified as non-productive. CDR3 was defined according to IMGT convention as the region running from the second conserved V-encoded cysteine to the conserved J-encoded phenylalanine. In an earlier analysis of approximately 590 of the donors, sequences lacking an unambiguous match to a single V gene segment were excluded. An earlier analysis of 550 to 650 of the donors classified V segments as functional when productive rearrangements were above 56.7% and as segregating when the standard deviation between donors was above 5%. A statistical classification framework was developed to diagnose cytomegalovirus status using the catalog of TCR beta chain sequences. In a later analysis, TCR nucleotide sequences were compared against IMGT/GENE-DB human TR gene sequences so that V and J genes could be assigned. A later analysis assigned CDR3 sequences and most-parsimonious VDJ recombination scenarios with the TCRdist pipeline. In a later analysis, each TCR beta chain was defined by its CDR3 amino acid sequence together with its V-gene family, and reads lacking a unique V-gene family were excluded. A later analysis removed several hundred highly shared, low-generation-probability nucleotide sequences to deal with suspected cross-contamination and a sequencing artifact. A later analysis calculated a clonal expansion index for each public chain from normalized within-repertoire ranks of inferred template counts. Generation probabilities in a later analysis came from a VDJ recombination model fitted to out-of-frame rearrangements, and those results were checked against IGoR. A later analysis scored TCR-TCR, TCR-HLA and TCR-CMV co-occurrence with hypergeometric tests, applying a repertoire-size bias correction to TCR pairs. A later analysis estimated false discovery rates by permuting HLA or CMV assignments 20 times. In a later analysis, co-occurring TCRs were grouped with DBSCAN, and TCRdist sequence similarity was added when clustering was performed within HLA-allele-positive subsets. Co-occurrence clustering excluded repertoires with fewer than 30,000 or more than 120,000 public chains, plus five with anomalous nucleotide sharing. Here the immuneACCESS table is served through TCRdb, limited to in-frame sequences with V and J called. Missing clones are a known gap in these copies; in checked studies unresolved V genes cover under half, and the rest lacks a known reason. That table is the source of V, J and clone size, and D and trimming were worked out from the DNA. The sample contains 180,000 or so clones, 70% to 80% of them found a single time. The biggest ten clones account for 3.5% to 4.5% of the sample.

This sample is part of a study of cytomegalovirus exposure and HLA in healthy donors (TCRdb year 2017). General notes on the study: An earlier analysis of some 600 of the donors reported roughly 300 Gb of sequence data and 117 million unique TCR beta sequences obtained from about 179 million T cells. An early release that covered roughly 600 HLA-typed donors contained about 290 gigabases of sequencing data and 80 million or so unique TCR sequences. Of the roughly 400 genotyped donors, approximately 81% were placed in the genetic ancestry cluster associated with self-reported Caucasian donors. The study aimed to test whether signatures of past pathogen exposure could be identified by cataloging public T cell receptors. Using immunosequencing, the study profiled T cell repertoires from about 610 subjects and related those repertoires to cytomegalovirus serostatus. Besides the first cohort of 500 to 700 subjects, a separate validation cohort made up of roughly 120 different subjects was used. The study combined high-throughput TCR immunosequencing, statistical association of individual TCRs with disease status, and machine learning to predict cytomegalovirus infection status. To study patterns of TCR occurrence, a later analysis re-analyzed previously published TCR beta repertoires from 700 or so donors and added high-resolution HLA genotyping. In the later analysis, no new phenotypic data were used to find candidate immune exposures; instead, reliance was placed on TCR beta sequences and their occurrence across donors. An earlier analysis of about 620 of the donors applied high-throughput TCR beta sequencing to assess whether each TCR beta V gene segment acted as functional or pseudogenic. Alongside the repertoire data, information on donor age, sex, ethnicity and CMV serostatus was compiled. Genome-wide SNP genotypes for about 65% of the 666 donors were used in a later genetic analysis, which treated that subset as a discovery cohort. Every repertoire in the discovery cohort had been generated on one and the same sequencing platform. Both class I and class II loci were covered by HLA typing, at four-digit resolution. Typing coverage differed by locus: A, B, C, DRB1 and DQB1 were typed in about 620-630 donors, DQA1 in around 500, DPA1 in around 580, and DPB1 in about 450. A handful of DR-DQ haplotypes were handled as single units for association and clustering because linkage in the cohort was strong. Across some 400 genotyped donors of the cohort, an average of approximately 240,000 unique TCR beta nucleotide sequences per donor were sequenced, and roughly 20% of those sequences were non-productive. General study outcomes and caveats: Because HLA typing was unavailable for some donors at each locus, only the typed subset was used in association tests. Correlated functional status among segregating V segments might reflect linkage disequilibrium, but an unknown experimental factor could not be ruled out. The study listed 164 TCR beta chains as associated with cytomegalovirus. In vitro tests confirmed that a few of the cytomegalovirus-associated TCR beta chains recognize cytomegalovirus antigens. The authors suggested that the approach could potentially be extended to other disease states and immunological phenotypes. The classifier was reported to diagnose cytomegalovirus status with high specificity and sensitivity in both the original cohort and the validation cohort. When HLA alleles, especially DR and DQ, strongly co-occurred, TCR associations were difficult to assign to individual alleles. Several of the top co-occurrence clusters appeared to be linked to parvovirus B19, influenza, CMV and Epstein-Barr virus, according to a later analysis. This cohort had only TCR beta chains sequenced, and the lack of alpha or paired-chain data limited which features could be detected. Some IMGT-functional V segments, including TRBV6-2 and TRBV6-3, could not be distinguished by the 87-base-pair reads and were therefore excluded. Broadly in line with IMGT annotations, most TCR beta V segments showed up in productive rearrangements about 87% or about 30% of the time in an earlier analysis of roughly 590 of the donors. In a later analysis, the rate of TCR association differed among HLA loci, with DRB1 alleles having the most associated TCRs and HLA-C alleles having the fewest. For the cohort, immune exposure information was limited to CMV serostatus. A later genetic analysis associated a missense DCLRE1C variant with V-gene and J-gene trimming of TCR beta chains, and an independent cohort replicated the association. Most CMV-associated TCR beta chains appeared to be HLA-restricted in a later analysis, and the HLA associations seemed to be driven largely by CMV exposure. In a later analysis, about 16,000 TCR beta sequences were associated with specific HLA alleles at a false discovery rate of 0.05. In a later analysis, HLA-associated TCR beta chains were found to be more clonally expanded and to have lower generation probabilities than equally common non-associated chains. A further reported finding was that TCR beta sequences accurately predicted the HLA-A and HLA-B alleles for most subjects in the first cohort. Over 15 rarely observed V segments, including chromosome 9 orphons, were excluded from the earlier analysis of about 600 of the donors because counts were too low. Sequencing depth was assumed to be roughly uniform across donors in the presence/absence analyses, though that assumption may not hold. A group of highly shared sequence variants was considered likely to be a technical artifact of the sequencing pipeline. Compared with the approximately 700-donor mean, donors in an Asian-associated ancestry cluster had fewer N-insertions in productive TCRs, according to a later genetic analysis. Most TCR sequences were observed very rarely across donors, whereas some public TCRs were present in many individuals.

In total, about 650 healthy bone marrow donors made up the cohort. All cohort members were sampled while nominally healthy, although unrecorded immune exposures were likely present. The donor tested CMV seropositive, placing the donor among the 310 or so seropositive members of the cohort. A peripheral blood sample was provided by each donor, and peripheral blood mononuclear cells were used for TCR beta sequencing. The Qiagen DNeasy Blood Extraction Kit was used to extract genomic DNA from the blood cell samples. Material for sequencing was PBMCs. The rearrangement combines TRBV5-6 with TRBJ2-5, and TRBD1 aligns with 9 junction nucleotides. This TCR was recovered from a woman aged 60 to 75 in good health and CMV-seropositive. The DNA sequence is as follows: TGTGCCAGCAGCTTGGGGGACAGGGATCGAGCAGAGACCCAGTACTTC. It translates to CASSLGDRDRAETQYF.